The entry that follows covers one TCR beta chain sequence. Antigen specificity is unknown. The CDR3 is 14 amino acids. V shed 6 bases and J 1 base; nucleotides not matched to a gene: 4. Looked up from germline, CDR1 is SGHVS and CDR2 is FQNEAQ. Sequencing was performed with immunoSEQ multiplex PCR; in TCRdb, only in-frame clones are kept and a portion is missing. The table lists about 50,000 clones, approximately 85% of them singletons, with roughly 15% in the top ten. The entry originates in a study of T cell responses to AZD1222 COVID-19 vaccine. Across the whole study: Second-dose intervals of approximately 4 or approximately 12 weeks were pooled.

General study findings and limits: Two doses of AZD1222 preceded a rise in Spike-specific TCR breadth and depth. A mostly white British donor set with more females was recruited, and clonal diversity was possibly underestimated.

This rearrangement joins TRBV7-8 to TRBJ2-5; 8 bases agree with TRBD2. This TCR came from an adult in good health. This material consisted of peripheral blood, taken on day 0 of AZD1222 vaccination. CDR3 loop: CASRQRGPQETQYF. The CDR3 nucleotides are TGTGCCAGCAGACAGCGGGGGCCCCAAGAGACCCAGTACTTC. Supplemented by reference TRBV7-8 and TRBJ2-5, the full variable domain reads GAGVSQSPRYKVAKRGQDVALRCDPISGHVSLFWYQQALGQGPEFLTYFQNEAQLDKSGLPSDRFFAERPEGSVSTLKIQRTQQEDSAVYLCASRQRGPQETQYFGPGTRLLVL.